This T cell receptor beta chain was sequenced for a study of cytotoxic CD8 clonotypes in ibrutinib-treated CLL. CDR1 is ENHRY, CDR2 SYGVKD, per germline. The trim removed 7 bases at V and 6 bases at J, leaving 8 bases unmatched. This CDR3 comprises 13 residues. Measured with immunoSEQ multiplex PCR; TCRdb has only the in-frame clones, and not every one. The table shows 15,000 to 20,000 clones, with roughly 80% occurring only once. Sample: PBMCs, taken before ibrutinib treatment. The rearrangement joins TRBV10-3 to TRBJ1-2; TRBD1 matches at 7 bases. This receptor was identified in a human donor with chronic lymphocytic leukemia. In nucleotides, the CDR3 is TGTGCCATCACCCAGACAGGGACAGATGGCTACACCTTC. Translating it yields CAITQTGTDGYTF.